This T cell receptor beta chain was documented in a study of blood T cell repertoires in COVID-19. Study-level background: T cells, B-cell-depleted T cells, or PBMCs supplied cDNA or gDNA.

Source study methods: Cell counts per sample came from amplifying reference gene primers. Sequencing used immunoSEQ multiplex PCR; TCRdb keeps in-frame clones, though not all of them. The V and J calls and clone size come from that table; D and trimming were worked out from the DNA. Found here are a few hundred thousand clones, roughly nine tenths of them singletons; the top ten hold about 2.2%. V lost 0 bases, J lost 10 bases, and 11 bases stayed unmatched. This CDR3 contains 16 residues. The germline V gene has CDR1 LGHNA and CDR2 YNFKEQ. The rearrangement joins TRBV4-2 to TRBJ2-1, with TRBD2 matching over 8 bases. Sample: peripheral blood. The sequence derives from a woman between 50 and 59 years old with acute or convalescent COVID-19. The CDR3 loop is CASSQDRGTRGGEQFF. Here the CDR3 DNA reads TGTGCCAGCAGCCAAGATAGAGGGACTAGGGGGGGGGAGCAGTTCTTC.